The TCR beta chain under discussion was sequenced for a study of cytomegalovirus exposure and HLA in healthy donors. Study-wide results and caveats: Reports indicated that the classifier achieved high specificity and sensitivity in diagnosing cytomegalovirus status.

V dropped 2 bases and J dropped 1 base, with 11 bases sitting between them. In germline, CDR1 is SQVTM, CDR2 ANQGSEA. The CDR3 consists of 14 residues. In regard to this clone: Its specificity is unknown.

Using immunoSEQ multiplex PCR, the repertoire was profiled, and TCRdb retains in-frame clones only, with some absent. Of tens of thousands of clones in the sample, over 90% were seen once. The TCR originated in a woman aged 18-29 years in good health and CMV-seropositive. The specimen was PBMCs. The chain recombines TRBV29-1 with TRBJ1-1, with D hard to call. DNA for the CDR3: TGCAGCGTTGAATCGAACGTCGGGAACACTGAAGCTTTCTTT. Amino acids: CSVESNVGNTEAFF.